The entry below gives a single T cell receptor beta chain sequence along with its context. This entry comes from a study of CD8 T cells in Susac syndrome. With random hexamers, reverse transcription was performed on roughly 0.5 to 1 ug of RNA. An immunoSEQ multiplex PCR generated amplified TCR beta CDR3 products spanning 54 Vbeta and 13 Jbeta. TCRdb re-called the immunoSEQ multiplex PCR reads with MiXCR, one entry per CDR3 protein. The sample has a few hundred thousand distinct CDR3 sequences; roughly 93% are singletons. The T cells that were sequenced for TCR beta were CD8+ and CD4+ cells from blood. Both CD4+ and CD8+ T cells were negatively isolated, and TEMRA cells underwent FACS enrichment. V was pared by 4 bases and J by 0 bases, with 11 bases between. The germline CDR1 and CDR2 sequences are SGHDT and YYEEEE. There are 16 residues in the CDR3.

Specimen: CD4+ T cells from PBMCs. The sequence derives from a human donor with Susac syndrome. The chain links TRBV5-6 to TRBJ1-6; the D is unclear. The CDR3 coding sequence is TGTGCCAGCAGCAAAGGCAGGAGCTCCTATAATTCACCCCTCCACTTT. This encodes CASSKGRSSYNSPLHF.